This T cell receptor (beta chain) appears in the sequencing data of a study of vaccination and CD4 T cells after COVID-19. About the research overall: Samples after vaccination came a median 72 days past dose two, ranging 14 to 241.

A remark on this clonotype: The antigen remains unidentified.

Stated treatment: approximately 10-day PBMC culture with coronavirus spike peptide pools or control peptides (ViraFEST assay). The authors isolated CD4+ T cells by negative selection after roughly 10 days of culture. Trimming took 5 bases from V and 5 from J, leaving 16 bases between them. Per germline, CDR1 DFQATT and CDR2 SNEGSKA (reference sequence). The CDR3 loop spans 14 amino acids. Cultured CD4+ T cell DNA was sequenced using the Oncomine TCR Beta short-read assay. MiXCR, applied by TCRdb to the PCR reads, yields one record per CDR3 protein. The sample has about 20,000 distinct CDR3 sequences, around two fifths seen once; the top ten hold just under 3%. The study's findings and limits: Spike mono-reactivity applied to 304 of 307 vaccine-specific clones detected in convalescent patients.

The sequence came from a human donor who had recovered from COVID-19. This specimen was CD4+ T cells from blood, cultured in vitro, taken after SARS-CoV-2 vaccination. The rearrangement joins TRBV20-1 to TRBJ1-5; D is unclear. The CDR3 is CSARKLTVDQPQHF. CDR3 DNA: TGCAGTGCTCGCAAATTAACTGTAGATCAGCCCCAGCATTTT.